A single TCR beta chain is shown here with its context. What it binds is unknown. Purity exceeded 98% in all sorted populations. The sample comes from a study of beta chain features in type 1 diabetes. Study observations and caveats: In type 1 diabetes patients, VDJ junctions had fewer insertions; deletions at these junctions were more frequent. Shortening that was moderate but significant affected the TCRB CDR3s of Type 1 diabetes patients in all four CD4+ subsets.

Expressed TCRB transcripts were sequenced because the entire RNA isolate underwent reverse transcription. Generated by immunoSEQ multiplex PCR, the TCRdb table keeps only in-frame clones and is missing some. The data show roughly 700,000 clones, around an eighth seen once. There are 13 residues in the CDR3. Losses at the gene ends were 8 bases for V and 14 bases for J; bases not matched to a gene: 15. The germline gives CDR1 MNHNS, CDR2 SASEGT. Input material: naive CD4+ T cells from blood. This sequence joins TRBV6-1 and TRBJ2-1; 7 positions agree with TRBD1. The TCR was taken from a man younger than 30 with type 1 diabetes. The CDR3 here is CASGTQGDQWEFF. The CDR3 DNA follows: TGTGCCAGCGGTACCCAGGGGGATCAGTGGGAGTTCTTC.